The present T cell receptor beta chain was sequenced within a study of tumor and adjacent non-tumor tissue in lung cancer. The library came from three nested PCR rounds adapted from ARM-PCR protocols. One entry per CDR3 protein results from TCRdb running MiXCR on the multiplex PCR reads. The data show 65,000 to 70,000 distinct CDR3 sequences, with 55% to 75% seen just once and just over 20% held by the top ten. RNA was extracted from bulk tissue without any cell sorting. Trimming removed 10 bases at V and 5 bases at J, with 24 bases between. The CDR3 runs 15 residues. The chain carries TRBV12-3 or TRBV12-4 and TRBJ2-7; a weak D match, TRBD2 (5 bases). The sequencing sample was made of lung tumor tissue. The sequence was collected from a man aged 50 or older with non-small cell lung cancer. The CDR3 coding sequence is TGTGCCATCACCCTATGGGAGCGTGAGCCTGACGAGCAGTACTTC. It codes for CAITLWEREPDEQYF.